This T cell receptor beta chain appears in the sequencing data of a study of cytomegalovirus exposure and HLA in healthy donors. The study's findings and limits: Across donors, presence/absence analyses took sequencing depth to be roughly uniform. CMV antigen specificity of a few CMV-associated chains was confirmed in vitro.

The CDR3 runs 15 residues. CDR1 and CDR2 from the germline V gene are SGHRS and YFSETQ. The V gene lost 1 base and the J gene lost 6 bases, with 13 bases spanning the gap. Healthy bone marrow donors made up the donors. Sampled while nominally healthy, donors likely had unrecorded immune exposures. Primers included in the PCR were 60 Vbeta and 13 Jbeta primers. Some clones are missing from TCRdb's copy, which holds only in-frame ones; the method was immunoSEQ multiplex PCR. The top ten clones hold 1.9% of a sample with 150,000 to 200,000 clones, around 80% of them seen once. Comments on this clone: Its antigen is as yet unknown.

Material for sequencing was PBMCs. The receptor was isolated from a man aged 18 to 30 in good health and CMV-seronegative. The rearrangement joins TRBV5-1 to TRBJ2-2; tentatively, D is TRBD1 (6 bases). The CDR3 DNA reads as TGCGCCAGCAGCTTGAACCCGAAGGGGGCCGGGGAGCTGTTTTTT. Translating gives CASSLNPKGAGELFF.